The entry below gives a single TCR beta chain sequence along with its context. The antigen is unknown. The PCR employed 60 Vbeta primers together with 13 Jbeta primers. Produced via immunoSEQ multiplex PCR; TCRdb's table is partial and in-frame only. The sample lists 150,000 to 200,000 clones; about 78% were seen once. The entry originates in a study of cytomegalovirus exposure and HLA in healthy donors. The V gene's germline CDR1 is SGHDT and CDR2 YYEEEE. Trimming took 4 bases from V and 0 from J; bases not matched to a gene: 6. The CDR3 is 16 residues long. Findings and limits, study-wide: TCR beta V- and J-gene trimming, according to a later analysis, was linked to a missense DCLRE1C variant. A later analysis showed TCR association rates differing by HLA locus, peaking at DRB1 and lowest at HLA-C.

Sequencing was carried out using PBMCs. This TCR came from a woman in her forties or fifties in good health and CMV-seropositive. V is TRBV5-6 and J is TRBJ1-5; TRBD1 agrees at 8 bases. CDR3 amino acids: CASSHGTGNSNQPQHF. CDR3 bases: TGTGCCAGCAGCCATGGGACAGGTAATAGCAATCAGCCCCAGCATTTT.